The 21 T cell receptor beta chains reported below all come from one sample, sequenced in a study of shared clonotypes between healthy human individuals. Generated by immunoSEQ multiplex PCR, the TCRdb table keeps only in-frame clones and is missing some. The sample includes approximately 1,500,000 clones, nearly 99% of them seen just once. The specimen was naive CD4+ T cells sorted from blood. Subset here: CD45RA+ positively selected. Receptor source: a man aged 25-40 years in good health.

The CDR3 DNA follows: TGTGCCAGCAGCCAAGTCTCCTCCCCCTACGAGCAGTACTTC. Protein product: CASSQVSSPYEQYF. The chain employs TRBV4-2 and TRBJ2-7; D is unclear. The V gene lost 1 base and the J gene lost 2 bases, with 9 bases spanning the gap. The CDR3 runs 14 residues. CDR1 and CDR2 (germline): LGHNA, YNFKEQ.

The rearrangement links TRBV10-3 to TRBJ2-1; 8 bases agree with TRBD2. The germline V gene has CDR1 ENHRY and CDR2 SYGVKD. V shed 7 bases and J 5 bases; nucleotides not matched to a gene: 10. The CDR3 runs 15 residues. The CDR3 spells CAIKRVAGLHNEQFF. CDR3 nucleotide sequence: TGTGCCATCAAGAGAGTAGCGGGATTGCACAATGAGCAGTTCTTC.

The J gene is TRBJ2-1, the V gene TRBV7-2; 9 bases match TRBD2. J was trimmed by 5 bases and V by 1 base; bases with no gene match: 3. The CDR3 totals 15 residues. Germline V CDR1 and CDR2: SGHTA, FQGNSA. CDR3 sequence reads: CASSLVSSGDNEQFF. Here the CDR3 DNA reads TGTGCCAGCAGCTTAGTATCTAGCGGGGACAATGAGCAGTTCTTC.

This chain connects TRBV5-4 to TRBJ1-1; TRBD1 agrees at 9 bases. Germline CDR1 SGHNT, CDR2 YYREEE (reference sequence). This CDR3 has 15 residues. V was pared by 0 bases and J by 4 bases, with 4 bases of the junction left unmatched. CDR3 protein: CASSLDRGQGTEAFF. The CDR3 bases are TGTGCCAGCAGCTTGGACAGGGGGCAGGGCACTGAAGCTTTCTTT. The whole variable domain, remainder taken from reference TRBV5-4 and TRBJ1-1, is ETGVTQSPTHLIKTRGQQVTLRCSSQSGHNTVSWYQQALGQGPQFIFQYYREEENGRGNFPPRFSGLQFPNYSSELNVNALELDDSALYLCASSLDRGQGTEAFFGQGTRLTVV.

The chain links TRBV5-6 to TRBJ1-1; D call uncertain. This CDR3 comprises 12 residues. Per germline, CDR1 SGHDT and CDR2 YYEEEE. The ends were cut back, 4 bases at V and 10 bases at J, with 14 bases in the middle. DNA for the CDR3: TGTGCCAGCAGCCACCAGGATTCGAGAGCTTTCTTT. Protein sequence: CASSHQDSRAFF.

The chain joins TRBV5-8 to TRBJ2-3; the D gene is possibly TRBD2 (7 bases). This CDR3 is 15 amino acids long. Germline V CDR1 and CDR2: SGHTS, YDEGEE. The V and J ends lost 7 bases and 9 bases respectively, with 24 bases between them. The CDR3, as DNA: TGTGCCAGCCCGGGGAAGGGGGGGACCATGGGCACGCAGTATTTT. It is translated as CASPGKGGTMGTQYF.

The chain couples TRBV10-1 to TRBJ2-7, with a tentative D call TRBD1 (6 bases). The CDR3 covers 13 residues. Trimming pared 3 bases from V and 4 bases from J, leaving 10 bases between. Germline V lookup: CDR1 WNHNN, CDR2 SYGVQD (reference sequence). CDR3 residues: CASSEAGVYEQYF. CDR3 in DNA: TGCGCCAGCAGTGAAGCAGGGGTTTACGAGCAGTACTTC.

This sequence joins TRBV28 and TRBJ1-5; no reliable D call. CDR3 length equals 12 residues. V was trimmed by 10 bases and J by 2 bases, leaving 9 bases between them. Germline values: CDR1 MDHEN, CDR2 SYDVKM. CDR3 sequence reads: CATGTGNQPQHF. CDR3 DNA: TGTGCCACCGGCACGGGCAATCAGCCCCAGCATTTT.

This clone was observed a single time. V is TRBV10-1 and J is TRBJ2-7; D may be TRBD1 (5 bases). Trimming stripped 3 bases from V and 4 bases from J, with 13 bases between. Germline V lookup: CDR1 WNHNN, CDR2 SYGVQD (reference sequence). This CDR3 region has 14 residues. For the CDR3, the DNA is TGCGCCAGCAGTGATGGGCCGACAGTTTACGAGCAGTACTTC. Encoded protein: CASSDGPTVYEQYF.

This chain connects TRBV9 to TRBJ1-2; a weak D match, TRBD1 (6 bases). V dropped 3 bases and J dropped 7 bases, with 13 bases sitting between them. CDR1 is SGDLS and CDR2 is YYNGEE in the germline V gene. The CDR3 is 13 residues long. CDR3 residues: CASSAPGGPGYTF. CDR3 coding DNA: TGTGCCAGCAGCGCCCCTGGGGGGCCTGGCTACACCTTC.

J is TRBJ2-1 and V is TRBV11-2; weak D call: TRBD1 (6 bases). Germline CDR1 reads SGHAT; CDR2 reads FQNNGV. Trimming took 2 bases from V and 4 from J, leaving 12 bases between them. CDR3 length: 15 amino acids. As DNA, the CDR3 is TGTGCCAGCAGCTTATTTGGGACAAATTACAATGAGCAGTTCTTC. Its protein product is CASSLFGTNYNEQFF.

The chain has TRBV7-9 and TRBJ2-5; 11 nucleotides agree with TRBD2. Germline loops: CDR1 SEHNR, CDR2 FQNEAQ (reference sequence). CDR3 length: 14 residues. V lost 7 bases and J lost 2; bases outside the gene matches: 3. The CDR3 DNA follows: TGTGCCAGCACGGGGACTAGCGGACAAGAGACCCAGTACTTC. It yields the protein CASTGTSGQETQYF.

The rearrangement joins TRBV29-1 to TRBJ2-1; 9 bases align to TRBD2. The CDR3 is made up of 15 amino acids. Germline CDR1 reads SQVTM; CDR2 reads ANQGSEA. Trimming took 2 bases from V and 0 from J; bases not matched to a gene: 2. CDR3 bases: TGCAGCGTTGAACAAGCGGGAGGCTCCTACAATGAGCAGTTCTTC. This gives the protein CSVEQAGGSYNEQFF.

The CDR3 coding sequence is TGTGCCAGCAGCGTAGGGCAGGCGGGAGCTACGAGAACAGATACGCAGTATTTT. Protein: CASSVGQAGATRTDTQYF. The chain recombines TRBV9 with TRBJ2-3; TRBD2 matches at 7 bases. In germline, CDR1 is SGDLS, CDR2 YYNGEE. This CDR3 spans 18 amino acids. The V and J ends lost 0 bases and 3 bases, in that order; junction bases with no gene match: 13.

The count of this clone is one. This chain links TRBV28 with TRBJ1-2, with D tentatively TRBD1 (5 bases). The CDR3 contains 13 residues. CDR1 is MDHEN and CDR2 is SYDVKM in the germline V gene. With 7 bases removed from V and 8 bases from J, the gap between germline ends came to 17 bases. CDR3 sequence: CASTETGKGGYTF. The DNA for the CDR3 is TGTGCCAGCACCGAAACAGGTAAAGGCGGCTACACCTTC.

The chain links TRBV30 to TRBJ1-1, with TRBD1 identical over 7 bases. The CDR3 is 15 residues long. V was clipped by 0 bases and J by 0 bases; unmatched bases: 4. Germline loops: CDR1 GTSNPN, CDR2 SVGIG (reference sequence). CDR3 in amino acids: CAWSVPTGLNTEAFF. In DNA, the CDR3 is TGTGCCTGGAGTGTTCCGACAGGGTTGAACACTGAAGCTTTCTTT. The full variable domain, rest sourced from reference TRBV30 and TRBJ1-1, is SQTIHQWPATLVQPVGSPLSLECTVEGTSNPNLYWYRQAAGRGLQLLFYSVGIGQISSEVPQNLSASRPQDRQFILSSKKLLLSDSGFYLCAWSVPTGLNTEAFFGQGTRLTVV.

This chain links TRBV5-1 with TRBJ1-1; the D is unclear. Germline assignment: CDR1 SGHRS and CDR2 YFSETQ. The CDR3 consists of 12 residues. Trimming cost V 0 bases and J 10 bases, with 10 bases left between them. This CDR3 reads CASSLDPGAAFF. CDR3 nucleotide sequence: TGCGCCAGCAGCTTGGACCCAGGAGCAGCTTTCTTT.

The chain recombines TRBV27 with TRBJ2-7; the D is unclear. The V end lost 5 bases, the J end lost 5 bases, and 16 bases lay between the germline ends. Germline V gives CDR1 MNHEY, CDR2 SMNVEV (reference sequence). The CDR3 contains 14 residues. The CDR3 spells CASSPVYRDHEQYF. The CDR3 DNA reads TGTGCCAGCAGTCCCGTTTATAGGGATCACGAGCAGTACTTC.

As regards this clone: Other DNA sequences in the sample encode the same CDR3. The chain has TRBV7-9 and TRBJ2-7; D remains unclear. The CDR3 loop spans 11 amino acids. Trimming removed 4 bases from V and 3 bases from J, with 4 bases in between. Germline loops: CDR1 SEHNR, CDR2 FQNEAQ (reference sequence). The CDR3 bases are TGTGCCAGCAGCTCCTTCTACGAGCAGTACTTC. Protein: CASSSFYEQYF.

This clone showed up just once. The rearrangement links TRBV19 to TRBJ2-2, with TRBD1 identical over 8 bases. Unmatched junction bases numbered 12, after V lost 5 bases and J lost 7 bases. Germline CDR1 and CDR2: LNHDA and SQIVND (reference sequence). This CDR3 has 16 residues. The CDR3 DNA is TGTGCCAGTAGTCCCCAGGGGGCTAGGGCAGGCGGGGAGCTGTTTTTT. This encodes CASSPQGARAGGELFF.

The gene calls are TRBV25-1 and TRBJ2-5; D may be TRBD2 (7 bases). V lost 3 bases and J 4 bases, leaving 15 bases between the germline ends. Germline V gene lookup returns CDR1 MGHDK and CDR2 SYGVNS. The CDR3 is made up of 15 amino acids. The CDR3: CASSEIRGGGETQYF. CDR3 bases: TGTGCCAGCAGTGAGATTCGGGGAGGGGGAGAGACCCAGTACTTC.